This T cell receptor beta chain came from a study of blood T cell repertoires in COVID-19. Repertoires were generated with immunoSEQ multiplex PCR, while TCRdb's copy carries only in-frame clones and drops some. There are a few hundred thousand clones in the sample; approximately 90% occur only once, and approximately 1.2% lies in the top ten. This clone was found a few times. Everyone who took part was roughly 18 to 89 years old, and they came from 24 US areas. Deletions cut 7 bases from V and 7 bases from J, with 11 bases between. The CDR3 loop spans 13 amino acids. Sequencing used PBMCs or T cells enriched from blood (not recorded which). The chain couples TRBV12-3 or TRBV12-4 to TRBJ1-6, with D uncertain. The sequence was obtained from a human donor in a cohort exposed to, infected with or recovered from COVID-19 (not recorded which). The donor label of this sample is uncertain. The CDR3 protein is CASTLRGNSPLHF. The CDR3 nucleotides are TGTGCCAGCACCCTGAGAGGGAATTCACCCCTCCACTTT.